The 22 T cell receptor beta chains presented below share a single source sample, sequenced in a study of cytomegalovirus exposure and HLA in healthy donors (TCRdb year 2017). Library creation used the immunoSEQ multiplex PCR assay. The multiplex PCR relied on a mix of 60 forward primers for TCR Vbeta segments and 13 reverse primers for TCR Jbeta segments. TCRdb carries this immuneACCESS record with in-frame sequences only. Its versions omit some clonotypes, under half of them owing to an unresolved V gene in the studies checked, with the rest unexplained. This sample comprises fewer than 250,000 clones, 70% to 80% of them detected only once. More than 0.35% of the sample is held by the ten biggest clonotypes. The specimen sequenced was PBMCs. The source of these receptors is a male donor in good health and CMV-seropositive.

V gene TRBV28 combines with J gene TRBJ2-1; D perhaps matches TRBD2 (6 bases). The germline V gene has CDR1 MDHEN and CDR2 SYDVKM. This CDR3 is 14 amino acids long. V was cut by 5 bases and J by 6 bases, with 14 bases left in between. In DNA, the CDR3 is TGTGCCAGCAGTCCGAGCGGGCCCCCCAATGAGCAGTTCTTC. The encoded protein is CASSPSGPPNEQFF.

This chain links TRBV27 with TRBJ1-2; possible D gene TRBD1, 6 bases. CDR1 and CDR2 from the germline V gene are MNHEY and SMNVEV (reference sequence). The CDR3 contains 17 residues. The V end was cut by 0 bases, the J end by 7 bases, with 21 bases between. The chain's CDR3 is CASSLSRSGGGQGGYTF. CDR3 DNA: TGTGCCAGCAGTTTATCACGGTCCGGCGGGGGGCAAGGTGGCTACACCTTC.

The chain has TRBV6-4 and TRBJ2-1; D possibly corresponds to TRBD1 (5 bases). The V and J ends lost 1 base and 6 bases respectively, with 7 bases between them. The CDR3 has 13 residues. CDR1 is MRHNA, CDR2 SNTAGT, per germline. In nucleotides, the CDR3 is TGTGCCAGCAGTGACTTAAGGGGCAATGAGCAGTTCTTC. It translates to CASSDLRGNEQFF.

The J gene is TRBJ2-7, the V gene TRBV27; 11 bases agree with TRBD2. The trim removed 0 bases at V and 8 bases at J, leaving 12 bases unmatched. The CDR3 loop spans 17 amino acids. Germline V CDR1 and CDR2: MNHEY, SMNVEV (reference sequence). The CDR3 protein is CASSLSSPKLAGDKQYF. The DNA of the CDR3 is TGTGCCAGCAGTTTATCCTCCCCGAAACTAGCGGGGGATAAGCAGTACTTC.

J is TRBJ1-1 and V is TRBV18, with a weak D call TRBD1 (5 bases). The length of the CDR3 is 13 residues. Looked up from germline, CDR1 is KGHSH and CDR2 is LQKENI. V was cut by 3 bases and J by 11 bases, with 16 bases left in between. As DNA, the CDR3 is TGTGCCAGCTCACCTACCCAGGGCCTCGCGGCTTTCTTT. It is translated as CASSPTQGLAAFF.

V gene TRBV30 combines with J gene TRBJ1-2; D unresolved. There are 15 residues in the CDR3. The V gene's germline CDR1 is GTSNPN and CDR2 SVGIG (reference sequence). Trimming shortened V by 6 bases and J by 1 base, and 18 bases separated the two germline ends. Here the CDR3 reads CACALTRALNYGYTF. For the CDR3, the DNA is TGTGCCTGCGCGCTGACTAGGGCCCTTAACTATGGCTACACCTTC.

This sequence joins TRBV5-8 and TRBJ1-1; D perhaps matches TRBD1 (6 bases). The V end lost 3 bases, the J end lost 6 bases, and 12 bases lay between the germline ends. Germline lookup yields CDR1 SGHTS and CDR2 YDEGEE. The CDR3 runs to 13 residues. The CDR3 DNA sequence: TGTGCCAGCAGCTGGGGGGGCCCCGCTGAAGCTTTCTTT. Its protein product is CASSWGGPAEAFF.

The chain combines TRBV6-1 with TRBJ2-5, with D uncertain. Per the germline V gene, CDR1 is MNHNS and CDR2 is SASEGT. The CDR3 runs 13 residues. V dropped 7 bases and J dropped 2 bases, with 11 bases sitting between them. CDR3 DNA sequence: TGTGCCAGCAAGCCTGGGCTACAAGAGACCCAGTACTTC. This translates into CASKPGLQETQYF.

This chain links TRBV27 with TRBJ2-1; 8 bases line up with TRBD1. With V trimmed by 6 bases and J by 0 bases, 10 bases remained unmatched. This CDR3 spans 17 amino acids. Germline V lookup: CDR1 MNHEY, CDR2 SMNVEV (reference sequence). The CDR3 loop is CASSFTGQANSYNEQFF. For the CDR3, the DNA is TGTGCCAGCAGCTTTACGGGACAGGCGAACTCCTACAATGAGCAGTTCTTC.

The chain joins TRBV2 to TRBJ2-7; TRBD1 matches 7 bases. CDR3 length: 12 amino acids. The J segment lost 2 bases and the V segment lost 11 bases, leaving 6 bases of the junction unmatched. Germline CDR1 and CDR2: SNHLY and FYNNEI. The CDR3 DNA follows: TGTGCCGGATGGGGACAGACCTACGAGCAGTACTTC. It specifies CAGWGQTYEQYF.

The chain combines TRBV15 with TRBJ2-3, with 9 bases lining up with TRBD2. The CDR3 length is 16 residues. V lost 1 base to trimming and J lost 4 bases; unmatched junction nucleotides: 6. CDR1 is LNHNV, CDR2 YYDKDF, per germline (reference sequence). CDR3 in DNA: TGTGCCACCAGCAGAGGCCGGGCTAGCGGGGCAGATACGCAGTATTTT. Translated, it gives CATSRGRASGADTQYF.

The DNA of the CDR3 is TGTGCCAGCAGTCACCACCTTACAGGAAACTATGGCTACACCTTC. This sequence encodes CASSHHLTGNYGYTF. This chain joins TRBV7-2 and TRBJ1-2; D perhaps matches TRBD1 (5 bases). The CDR3 consists of 15 residues. Trimming took 6 bases from V and 2 from J, leaving 16 bases between them. The germline gives CDR1 SGHTA, CDR2 FQGNSA.

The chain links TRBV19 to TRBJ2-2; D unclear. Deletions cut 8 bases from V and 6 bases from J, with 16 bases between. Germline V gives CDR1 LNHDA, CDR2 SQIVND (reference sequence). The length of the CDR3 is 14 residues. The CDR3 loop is CASYPSTGAGELFF. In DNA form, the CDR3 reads TGTGCCAGTTACCCCTCCACGGGTGCCGGGGAGCTGTTTTTT.

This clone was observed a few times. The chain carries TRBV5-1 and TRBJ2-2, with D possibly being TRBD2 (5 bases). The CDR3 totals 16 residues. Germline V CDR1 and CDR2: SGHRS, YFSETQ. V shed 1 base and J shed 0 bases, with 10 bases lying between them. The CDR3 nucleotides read TGCGCCAGCAGCTTGCGGACTGTCGCGAACACCGGGGAGCTGTTTTTT. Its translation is CASSLRTVANTGELFF.

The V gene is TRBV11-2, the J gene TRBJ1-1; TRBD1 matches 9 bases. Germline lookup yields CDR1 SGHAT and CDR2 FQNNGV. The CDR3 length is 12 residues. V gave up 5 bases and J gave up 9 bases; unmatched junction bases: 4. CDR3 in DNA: TGTGCCAGCAGCGAGGGACAGGGCAAAGCTTTCTTT. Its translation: CASSEGQGKAFF.

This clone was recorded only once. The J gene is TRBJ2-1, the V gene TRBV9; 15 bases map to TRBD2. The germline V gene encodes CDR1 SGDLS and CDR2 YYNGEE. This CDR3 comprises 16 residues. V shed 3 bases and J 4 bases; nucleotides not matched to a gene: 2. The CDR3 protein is CASSAGTSGGYNEQFF. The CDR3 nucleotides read TGTGCCAGCAGCGCGGGGACTAGCGGGGGGTACAATGAGCAGTTCTTC.

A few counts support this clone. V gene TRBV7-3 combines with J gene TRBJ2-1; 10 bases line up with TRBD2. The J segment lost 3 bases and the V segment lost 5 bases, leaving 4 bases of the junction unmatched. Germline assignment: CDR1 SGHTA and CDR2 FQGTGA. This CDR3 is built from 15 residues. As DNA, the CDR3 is TGTGCCAGCAGCAAACTAGCGGGGAGCTACAATGAGCAGTTCTTC. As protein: CASSKLAGSYNEQFF.

CDR3 in amino acids: CASSQGGSGYTF. CDR3 coding DNA: TGTGCCAGCAGCCAGGGGGGGAGTGGCTACACCTTC. The V and J genes are TRBV4-2 and TRBJ1-2; the D gene is possibly TRBD1 (5 bases). Germline loops: CDR1 LGHNA, CDR2 YNFKEQ. Between the trimmed V and J ends, which lost 3 bases and 7 bases, there was a span of 9 bases. The CDR3 loop spans 12 amino acids.

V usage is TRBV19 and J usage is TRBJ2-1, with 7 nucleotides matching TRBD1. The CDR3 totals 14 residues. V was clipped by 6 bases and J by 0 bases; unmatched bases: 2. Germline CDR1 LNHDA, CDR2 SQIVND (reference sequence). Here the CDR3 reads CASSGTASYNEQFF. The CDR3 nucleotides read TGTGCCAGTAGCGGGACAGCCTCCTACAATGAGCAGTTCTTC.

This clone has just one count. This CDR3 reads CASSGFLGVAGEQYF. The CDR3 DNA is TGTGCCAGCAGCGGATTCCTTGGGGTAGCGGGGGAGCAGTACTTC. This chain links TRBV9 with TRBJ2-7, with 8 positions matching TRBD2. From germline, CDR1 is SGDLS and CDR2 YYNGEE. Germline trimming cut 3 bases from V and 7 bases from J; bases unmatched to any gene: 12. The CDR3 contains 15 residues.

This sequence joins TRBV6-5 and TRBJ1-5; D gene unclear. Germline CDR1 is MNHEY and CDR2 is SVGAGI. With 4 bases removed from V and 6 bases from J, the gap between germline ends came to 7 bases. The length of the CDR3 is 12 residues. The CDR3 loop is CASSSIGQPQHF. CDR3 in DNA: TGTGCCAGCAGTTCTATCGGTCAGCCCCAGCATTTT.

CDR3 DNA sequence: TGTGCCAGCAGCCCTCGACAGGGTTGGGGCTACGAGCAGTACTTC. It translates to CASSPRQGWGYEQYF. The chain recombines TRBV9 with TRBJ2-7; 7 positions match TRBD1. Per the germline V gene, CDR1 is SGDLS and CDR2 is YYNGEE. V dropped 4 bases and J dropped 3; count of bases not matched to a gene: 10. The CDR3 has 15 amino acids.